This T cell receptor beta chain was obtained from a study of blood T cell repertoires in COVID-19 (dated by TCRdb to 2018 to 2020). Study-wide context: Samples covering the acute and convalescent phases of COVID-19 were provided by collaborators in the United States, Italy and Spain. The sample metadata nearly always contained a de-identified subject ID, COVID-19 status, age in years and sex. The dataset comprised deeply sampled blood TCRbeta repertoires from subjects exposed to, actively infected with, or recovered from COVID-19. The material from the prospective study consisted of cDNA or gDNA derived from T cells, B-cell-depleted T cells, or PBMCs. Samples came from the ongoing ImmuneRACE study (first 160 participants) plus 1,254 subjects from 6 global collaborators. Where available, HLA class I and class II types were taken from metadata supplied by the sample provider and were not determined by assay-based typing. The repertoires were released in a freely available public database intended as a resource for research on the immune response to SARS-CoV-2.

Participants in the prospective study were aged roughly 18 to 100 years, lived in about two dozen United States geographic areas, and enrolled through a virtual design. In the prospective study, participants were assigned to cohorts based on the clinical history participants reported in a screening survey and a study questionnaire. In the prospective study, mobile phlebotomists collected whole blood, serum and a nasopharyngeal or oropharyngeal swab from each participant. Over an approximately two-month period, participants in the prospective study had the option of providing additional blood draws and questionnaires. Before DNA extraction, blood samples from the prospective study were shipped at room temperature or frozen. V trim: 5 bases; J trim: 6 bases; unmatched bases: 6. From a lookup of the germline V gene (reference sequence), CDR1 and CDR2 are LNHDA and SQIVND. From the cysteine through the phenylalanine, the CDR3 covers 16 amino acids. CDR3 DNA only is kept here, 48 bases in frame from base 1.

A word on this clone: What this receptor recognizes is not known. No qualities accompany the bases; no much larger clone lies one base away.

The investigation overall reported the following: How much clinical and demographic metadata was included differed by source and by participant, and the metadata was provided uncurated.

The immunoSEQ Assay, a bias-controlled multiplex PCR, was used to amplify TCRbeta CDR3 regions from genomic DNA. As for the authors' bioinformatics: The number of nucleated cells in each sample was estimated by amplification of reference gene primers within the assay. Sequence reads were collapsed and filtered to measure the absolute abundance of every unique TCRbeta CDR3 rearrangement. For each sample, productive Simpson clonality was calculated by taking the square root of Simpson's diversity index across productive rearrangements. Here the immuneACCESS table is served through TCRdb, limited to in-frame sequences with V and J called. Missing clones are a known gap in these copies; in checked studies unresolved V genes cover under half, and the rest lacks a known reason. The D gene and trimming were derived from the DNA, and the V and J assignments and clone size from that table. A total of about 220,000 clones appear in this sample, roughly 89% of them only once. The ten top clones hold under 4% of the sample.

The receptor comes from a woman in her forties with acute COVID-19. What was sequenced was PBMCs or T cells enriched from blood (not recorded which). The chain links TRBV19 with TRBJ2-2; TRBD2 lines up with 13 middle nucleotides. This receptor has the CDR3 CASSGTSGGAPGELFF. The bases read TGTGCCAGTAGTGGAACTAGCGGGGGGGCGCCCGGGGAGCTGTTTTTT.